This T cell receptor beta chain was documented in a study of blood T cell repertoires in COVID-19. Whole-study context: The samples span acute and convalescent COVID-19 from the United States, Italy and Spain. In each case, the material was cDNA or gDNA derived from T cells, B-cell-depleted T cells, or PBMCs.

Notes on this clone: One end of the junction is discordant with germline, which a read error may explain.

The V gene's germline CDR1 is MNHEY and CDR2 SMNVEV (reference sequence). The CDR3 totals 14 residues. In the source study's methods: Scientists estimated how many nucleated cells there were by amplifying reference gene primers. Clones were sequenced by immunoSEQ multiplex PCR, and TCRdb holds only the in-frame ones, with some missing. That table furnishes V, J and clone size, whereas the DNA furnished D and trimming. The sample includes about 210,000 clones, roughly 85% of them seen just once. Sequenced material: peripheral blood. This TCR was sampled from a man aged 50 to 60 with COVID-19, enrolled during active disease. This sequence joins TRBV27 and TRBJ1-1; 9 nucleotides line up with TRBD1. CDR3 DNA sequence: TGTGCCAGCAGTTTATCGTCGACAGGGGGGATGTATGACTTT. As protein: CASSLSSTGGMYDF.